This is a list of T cell receptor beta chains from one sample in a study of T cells in Graves' hyperthyroidism and ophthalmopathy. TCRdb analysed the multiplex PCR reads with MiXCR anew, one entry per CDR3 protein. The table records hundreds of thousands of distinct CDR3 sequences, about 20% of them present only once. The specimen sequenced was blood. These receptors all stem from a man in his forties with Graves' ophthalmopathy. CDR3s include the opening cysteine and the closing phenylalanine or tryptophan. D genes are given only for firm matches. Size is omitted from some rows. Given values are once, few, many or a class for expanded clones.

d_call clone_size j_call v_call cdr3_aa cdr3_nt
TRBD1 many TRBJ1-5 TRBV6-2/TRBV6-3 CASSRTGRRLSASNQPQHF TGTGCCAGCAGTCGGACAGGGAGGAGGCTATCGGCGAGCAATCAGCCCCAGCATTTT
- - TRBJ2-1 TRBV20-1 CSARDDGGNSYNEQFF TGCAGTGCTAGAGATGATGGCGGGAACTCCTACAATGAGCAGTTCTTC
- few TRBJ2-2 TRBV7-3 CASSSQLGAGELFF TGTGCCAGCAGCTCCCAACTGGGGGCCGGGGAGCTGTTTTTT
TRBD1 few TRBJ1-5 TRBV19 CASRPDRARPQHF TGTGCCAGTAGGCCTGACAGGGCGAGGCCCCAGCATTTT
- few TRBJ2-1 TRBV6-1 CASSELGVFRGNEQFF TGTGCCAGCAGTGAACTCGGCGTCTTTAGGGGCAATGAGCAGTTCTTC
- - TRBJ1-4 TRBV18 CASSPFSQPNEKLLF TGTGCCAGCTCACCTTTTTCACAGCCTAATGAAAAACTGCTTTTT
- - TRBJ2-5 TRBV30 CAWSFGGETQYF TGTGCCTGGAGTTTCGGTGGAGAGACCCAGTACTTC
TRBD2 few TRBJ2-7 TRBV5-1 CASSLELAGEGEQYF TGCGCCAGCAGCTTGGAACTAGCGGGAGAGGGTGAGCAGTACTTC
- few TRBJ2-4 TRBV12-3/TRBV12-4 CASILSGVDIQYF TGTGCCAGCATACTTAGCGGTGTAGACATTCAGTACTTC
TRBD2 - TRBJ2-5 TRBV20-1 CSARVAGGGETQYF TGCAGTGCTAGAGTAGCGGGAGGGGGAGAGACCCAGTACTTC
- many TRBJ1-1 TRBV18 CASSPGHHTEAFF TGTGCCAGCTCACCGGGACACCACACTGAAGCTTTCTTT
TRBD2 many TRBJ2-5 TRBV28 CASSFLRPGGQETQYF TGTGCCAGCAGTTTCCTGAGGCCGGGAGGGCAAGAGACCCAGTACTTC
- many TRBJ2-3 TRBV2 CASSDRADTQYF TGTGCCAGCAGTGATCGCGCAGATACGCAGTATTTT
- many TRBJ2-1 TRBV2 CASSEQWGDNEQFF TGTGCCAGCAGTGAACAGTGGGGGGACAATGAGCAGTTCTTC
- many TRBJ2-5 TRBV3-1 CASSQETSGIETQYF TGTGCCAGCAGCCAAGAGACAAGTGGAATAGAGACCCAGTACTTC
- few TRBJ2-5 TRBV28 CASSPEGPGVRETQYF TGTGCCAGCAGTCCCGAGGGACCCGGAGTTCGGGAGACCCAGTACTTC
- few TRBJ2-5 TRBV7-3 CASSFRQKETQYF TGTGCCAGCAGCTTTAGGCAGAAAGAGACCCAGTACTTC
- few TRBJ1-1 TRBV5-1 CASSTNGDWNTEAFF TGCGCCAGCAGCACTAACGGGGACTGGAACACTGAAGCTTTCTTT
- many TRBJ2-5 TRBV5-1 CASSLGAQETQYF TGTGCCAGCAGCTTAGGAGCTCAAGAGACCCAGTACTTC
- few TRBJ2-7 TRBV19 CASRKTGTPYEQYF TGTGCCAGTCGGAAGACCGGGACCCCCTACGAGCAGTACTTC
TRBD1 many TRBJ1-5 TRBV20-1 CSASPGQGYSNQPQHF TGCAGTGCCTCTCCGGGACAGGGGTATAGCAATCAGCCCCAGCATTTT
- many TRBJ2-7 TRBV7-2 CASSLGLGGSYEQYF TGTGCCAGCAGCTTAGGGCTTGGAGGGAGTTACGAGCAGTACTTC
TRBD2 many TRBJ2-5 TRBV12-3/TRBV12-4 CASSMGLAGNQETQYF TGTGCCAGCAGTATGGGACTAGCGGGGAACCAAGAGACCCAGTACTTC
- - TRBJ1-5 TRBV12-3/TRBV12-4 CASRGRVNQPQHF TGTGCCAGCAGGGGACGGGTAAATCAGCCCCAGCATTTT
- - TRBJ2-2 TRBV10-1 CASTDTGELFF TGCGCCAGCACGGACACCGGGGAGCTGTTTTTT
- many TRBJ2-1 TRBV28 CASLSSYNEQFF TGTGCCAGCTTGAGCTCCTACAATGAGCAGTTCTTC
- - TRBJ1-1 TRBV5-4 CASSSRTQGPNTEAFF TGTGCCAGCAGCTCTAGGACACAAGGCCCGAACACTGAAGCTTTCTTT
TRBD1 - TRBJ2-1 TRBV7-6 CASSPRWGQEYNEQFF TGTGCCAGCAGCCCCCGGTGGGGACAGGAGTACAATGAGCAGTTCTTC
TRBD1 few TRBJ1-2 TRBV20-1 CSARDRDRTNYGYTF TGCAGTGCTAGAGATCGGGACAGAACTAACTATGGCTACACCTTC
- once TRBJ2-5 TRBV20-1 CSARRGSGETQYF TGCAGTGCTAGAAGGGGGAGCGGAGAGACCCAGTACTTC
- - TRBJ1-2 TRBV11-1 CASSLQGIDGYTF TGTGCCAGCAGCTTACAGGGGATCGATGGCTACACCTTC
- - TRBJ2-5 TRBV7-8 CASSLVFGGPQETQYF TGTGCCAGCAGCTTAGTCTTCGGGGGGCCTCAAGAGACCCAGTACTTC
- few TRBJ2-1 TRBV3-1 CASGFGGQFF TGTGCCAGCGGCTTCGGTGGGCAGTTCTTC
TRBD2 few TRBJ2-3 TRBV20-1 CSARPNRGLAGGDTQYF TGCAGTGCTAGACCAAACCGGGGACTAGCGGGAGGGGATACGCAGTATTTT
TRBD1 few TRBJ1-6 TRBV27 CASSHKQGAAYNSPLHF TGTGCCAGCAGTCACAAACAGGGGGCGGCCTATAATTCACCCCTCCACTTT
- - TRBJ2-7 TRBV2 CASSIPKTGTQGSSSYEQYF TGTGCCAGCAGCATTCCTAAAACCGGGACTCAGGGTTCTAGCTCCTACGAGCAGTACTTC
- few TRBJ2-3 TRBV7-9 CASSPALRTDTQYF TGTGCCAGCAGCCCAGCTCTCCGCACAGATACGCAGTATTTT
TRBD2 many TRBJ2-3 TRBV5-1 CASRKLAGVDTQYF TGCGCCAGCAGGAAACTAGCGGGAGTGGATACGCAGTATTTT
TRBD2 few TRBJ2-6 TRBV6-1 CASSDFSGANSGANVLTF TGTGCCAGCAGTGATTTTAGCGGGGCCAACTCTGGGGCCAACGTCCTGACTTTC
- - TRBJ1-3 TRBV5-1 CASSPQGPYSGNTIYF TGCGCCAGCAGCCCCCAGGGGCCCTACTCTGGAAACACCATATATTTT
- many TRBJ2-7 TRBV28 CASSFRRAGQYF TGTGCCAGCAGTTTTAGGAGGGCGGGGCAGTACTTC
TRBD2 - TRBJ2-1 TRBV6-6 CASSYSGTSGPQFF TGTGCCAGCAGTTACTCGGGGACTAGCGGTCCACAGTTCTTC
- - TRBJ1-1 TRBV7-7 CASSLNQNTEAFF TGTGCTAGCAGCTTGAACCAGAACACTGAAGCTTTCTTT
- - TRBJ2-3 TRBV11-2 CASTPRTLTNRFRGTQYF TGTGCCAGCACCCCCCGGACCCTGACTAACCGGTTCAGGGGCACGCAGTATTTT
- few TRBJ1-1 TRBV20-1 CSARFWGRPGVLNTEAFF TGCAGTGCTAGATTTTGGGGACGGCCGGGCGTATTGAACACTGAAGCTTTCTTT
- - TRBJ2-1 TRBV7-9 CASSYRQEQFF TGTGCCAGCAGCTACCGACAGGAGCAGTTCTTC
- - TRBJ2-5 TRBV2 CASTNSPINQETQYF TGTGCCAGCACCAATTCGCCAATTAATCAAGAGACCCAGTACTTC
- few TRBJ2-5 TRBV2 CASNYGTYQETQYF TGTGCCAGCAATTATGGGACATACCAAGAGACCCAGTACTTC
- many TRBJ2-5 TRBV3-1 CASSRLGAAEVTQYF TGTGCCAGCAGTCGGCTGGGGGCAGCGGAGGTGACCCAGTACTTC
TRBD2 many TRBJ2-1 TRBV2 CGGWSSGRANEQFF TGTGGGGGCTGGAGTAGCGGGAGAGCAAATGAGCAGTTCTTC